These T cell receptor beta chains were read from a single sample in a study of shared clonotypes between healthy human individuals. Using immunoSEQ multiplex PCR, the repertoire was profiled, and TCRdb retains in-frame clones only, with some absent. The sample carries more than 2 million clones, 85% to 95% recorded once. What was sequenced was naive CD4+ T cells sorted from blood. The receptor source for this set is a man younger than 35 in good health. Both conserved end residues are part of each CDR3. Fields, in order: D gene, V gene, J gene, clone size, CDR3 protein, CDR3 DNA. D genes are given only for firm matches. The size of a clone is reported for some rows only, either as once, few or many, or as a class for expanded clones.

D gene: -
V gene: TRBV10-3
J gene: TRBJ2-6
clone size: -
CDR3 protein: CAIKDTAIPSGANVLTF
CDR3 DNA: TGTGCCATCAAGGACACAGCTATACCCTCTGGGGCCAACGTCCTGACTTTC

D gene: -
V gene: TRBV18
J gene: TRBJ2-7
clone size: -
CDR3 protein: CASSPPGAHVLYEQYF
CDR3 DNA: TGTGCCAGCTCACCCCCCGGGGCCCACGTTTTATACGAGCAGTACTTC

D gene: -
V gene: TRBV7-3
J gene: TRBJ2-5
clone size: -
CDR3 protein: CASSLAGAQETQYF
CDR3 DNA: TGTGCCAGCAGCTTGGCAGGGGCCCAAGAGACCCAGTACTTC

D gene: -
V gene: TRBV4-1
J gene: TRBJ1-5
clone size: once
CDR3 protein: CASSQDITRGQPQHF
CDR3 DNA: TGCGCCAGCAGCCAAGATATCACACGGGGACAGCCCCAGCATTTT

D gene: TRBD2
V gene: TRBV2
J gene: TRBJ2-7
clone size: -
CDR3 protein: CASWGGLEQYF
CDR3 DNA: TGTGCCAGCTGGGGAGGGCTTGAGCAGTACTTC

D gene: -
V gene: TRBV6-5
J gene: TRBJ1-3
clone size: -
CDR3 protein: CASSYSAVGNTIYF
CDR3 DNA: TGTGCCAGCAGTTACTCTGCGGTTGGAAACACCATATATTTT

D gene: TRBD1
V gene: TRBV2
J gene: TRBJ2-4
clone size: -
CDR3 protein: CASSLEAGTQGNIQYF
CDR3 DNA: TGTGCCAGCAGTCTCGAGGCCGGGACACAGGGGAACATTCAGTACTTC

D gene: TRBD1
V gene: TRBV6-5
J gene: TRBJ2-7
clone size: -
CDR3 protein: CASSSKSGGSYEQYF
CDR3 DNA: TGTGCCAGCAGTTCGAAATCAGGGGGCTCCTACGAGCAGTACTTC

D gene: TRBD2
V gene: TRBV4-1
J gene: TRBJ2-1
clone size: -
CDR3 protein: CASSQGLAGTYEQFF
CDR3 DNA: TGCGCCAGCAGCCAAGGGCTAGCGGGAACGTATGAGCAGTTCTTC

D gene: -
V gene: TRBV7-9
J gene: TRBJ2-7
clone size: -
CDR3 protein: CASSLMEGSYEQYF
CDR3 DNA: TGTGCCAGCAGCTTAATGGAGGGCTCCTACGAGCAGTACTTC

D gene: TRBD1
V gene: TRBV30
J gene: TRBJ2-2
clone size: -
CDR3 protein: CAWRTGGNTGELFF
CDR3 DNA: TGTGCCTGGCGGACAGGGGGAAACACCGGGGAGCTGTTTTTT

D gene: -
V gene: TRBV9
J gene: TRBJ2-3
clone size: -
CDR3 protein: CASSVGATDTQYF
CDR3 DNA: TGTGCCAGCAGCGTAGGTGCGACAGATACGCAGTATTTT

D gene: -
V gene: TRBV4-1
J gene: TRBJ2-7
clone size: -
CDR3 protein: CASSQRTASYEQYF
CDR3 DNA: TGCGCCAGCAGCCAGCGGACAGCCTCCTACGAGCAGTACTTC

D gene: -
V gene: TRBV5-1
J gene: TRBJ1-3
clone size: -
CDR3 protein: CASSLGRGTGNTIYF
CDR3 DNA: TGCGCCAGCAGCTTGGGAAGGGGCACTGGAAACACCATATATTTT

D gene: TRBD2
V gene: TRBV12-5
J gene: TRBJ2-1
clone size: -
CDR3 protein: CASGLRTSGTYNEQFF
CDR3 DNA: TGTGCTAGTGGTTTGAGGACTAGCGGGACCTACAATGAGCAGTTCTTC

D gene: -
V gene: TRBV5-6
J gene: TRBJ2-4
clone size: -
CDR3 protein: CASSLRQILAKNIQYF
CDR3 DNA: TGTGCCAGCAGCTTGAGACAGATCTTAGCCAAAAACATTCAGTACTTC

D gene: TRBD1
V gene: TRBV6-1
J gene: TRBJ2-6
clone size: -
CDR3 protein: CASSQDRVPGANVLTF
CDR3 DNA: TGTGCCAGCAGTCAAGACAGGGTGCCGGGGGCCAACGTCCTGACTTTC

D gene: -
V gene: TRBV6-1
J gene: TRBJ1-1
clone size: -
CDR3 protein: CASSTLATINTEAFF
CDR3 DNA: TGTGCCAGCTCCACACTCGCGACGATAAACACTGAAGCTTTCTTT

D gene: TRBD1
V gene: TRBV19
J gene: TRBJ1-6
clone size: -
CDR3 protein: CASSILSGQGQSPLHF
CDR3 DNA: TGTGCCAGTAGTATCCTTTCGGGACAGGGACAATCACCCCTCCACTTT

D gene: TRBD2
V gene: TRBV10-3
J gene: TRBJ2-7
clone size: -
CDR3 protein: CASRTSGESYEQYF
CDR3 DNA: TGTGCCAGCCGGACTAGCGGGGAGTCCTACGAGCAGTACTTC

D gene: TRBD1
V gene: TRBV2
J gene: TRBJ2-1
clone size: once
CDR3 protein: CASTADTGGEKQFF
CDR3 DNA: TGTGCCAGCACCGCCGACACAGGGGGCGAAAAGCAGTTCTTC

D gene: TRBD2
V gene: TRBV2
J gene: TRBJ2-1
clone size: -
CDR3 protein: CASSSTQRESRFF
CDR3 DNA: TGTGCCAGCAGTTCTACACAGCGGGAGAGTCGGTTCTTC

D gene: -
V gene: TRBV6-5
J gene: TRBJ1-5
clone size: -
CDR3 protein: CASSMGHSSPQHF
CDR3 DNA: TGTGCCAGCAGCATGGGACATTCATCGCCCCAGCATTTT

D gene: TRBD1
V gene: TRBV9
J gene: TRBJ1-1
clone size: -
CDR3 protein: CASSFGQGAITEAFF
CDR3 DNA: TGTGCCAGCAGCTTCGGACAGGGGGCGATCACTGAAGCTTTCTTT

D gene: TRBD1
V gene: TRBV4-3
J gene: TRBJ1-5
clone size: -
CDR3 protein: CASSQDGGQGDWQPQHF
CDR3 DNA: TGCGCCAGCAGCCAAGATGGGGGACAGGGGGATTGGCAGCCCCAGCATTTT

D gene: -
V gene: TRBV6-1
J gene: TRBJ1-6
clone size: -
CDR3 protein: CASSEGSPLHF
CDR3 DNA: TGTGCCAGCAGTGAGGGCTCACCCCTCCACTTT

D gene: -
V gene: TRBV10-3
J gene: TRBJ1-5
clone size: once
CDR3 protein: CAISEGGGNQPQHF
CDR3 DNA: TGTGCCATCAGTGAGGGAGGGGGAAATCAGCCCCAGCATTTT

D gene: TRBD1
V gene: TRBV27
J gene: TRBJ2-7
clone size: -
CDR3 protein: CASSFVGGRSYEQYF
CDR3 DNA: TGTGCCAGCAGTTTCGTAGGGGGCAGGTCCTACGAGCAGTACTTC

D gene: TRBD1
V gene: TRBV2
J gene: TRBJ1-5
clone size: -
CDR3 protein: CASRRQGVGNQPQHF
CDR3 DNA: TGTGCCAGCAGACGGCAGGGGGTCGGCAATCAGCCCCAGCATTTT

D gene: TRBD2
V gene: TRBV4-1
J gene: TRBJ2-3
clone size: -
CDR3 protein: CASSRSSGSSEDTQYF
CDR3 DNA: TGCGCCAGCAGCCGGAGTAGCGGGAGCTCTGAAGATACGCAGTATTTT

D gene: TRBD1
V gene: TRBV5-1
J gene: TRBJ1-1
clone size: -
CDR3 protein: CASSGQGGTTEAFF
CDR3 DNA: TGCGCCAGCAGCGGACAGGGTGGGACCACTGAAGCTTTCTTT

D gene: TRBD1
V gene: TRBV6-5
J gene: TRBJ2-7
clone size: -
CDR3 protein: CASSRNRGPYEQYF
CDR3 DNA: TGTGCCAGCAGCCGCAACAGGGGGCCATACGAGCAGTACTTC

D gene: -
V gene: TRBV27
J gene: TRBJ1-3
clone size: -
CDR3 protein: CASSTANSGNTIYF
CDR3 DNA: TGTGCCAGCAGCACTGCCAACTCTGGAAACACCATATATTTT

D gene: -
V gene: TRBV5-6
J gene: TRBJ2-5
clone size: -
CDR3 protein: CASSLMGQTQYF
CDR3 DNA: TGTGCCAGCAGCTTGATGGGCCAGACCCAGTACTTC

D gene: -
V gene: TRBV5-1
J gene: TRBJ1-1
clone size: -
CDR3 protein: CASRPGNTEAFF
CDR3 DNA: TGCGCCAGCCGCCCGGGGAACACTGAAGCTTTCTTT

D gene: TRBD2
V gene: TRBV5-1
J gene: TRBJ2-5
clone size: -
CDR3 protein: CASSTPSGGAETQYF
CDR3 DNA: TGCGCCAGCAGCACGCCTAGCGGGGGGGCAGAGACCCAGTACTTC

D gene: -
V gene: TRBV18
J gene: TRBJ1-1
clone size: -
CDR3 protein: CASSPPPNTEAFF
CDR3 DNA: TGTGCCAGCTCACCACCCCCGAACACTGAAGCTTTCTTT

D gene: -
V gene: TRBV10-3
J gene: TRBJ2-1
clone size: -
CDR3 protein: CASRVRETNNEQFF
CDR3 DNA: TGTGCCAGCCGTGTGCGGGAAACGAACAATGAGCAGTTCTTC

D gene: -
V gene: TRBV30
J gene: TRBJ1-4
clone size: -
CDR3 protein: CAWSVRGTNEKLFF
CDR3 DNA: TGTGCCTGGAGTGTACGGGGAACTAATGAAAAACTGTTTTTT

D gene: TRBD1
V gene: TRBV7-2
J gene: TRBJ2-7
clone size: once
CDR3 protein: CASSLSRDRVSEQYF
CDR3 DNA: TGTGCCAGCAGCTTAAGTCGGGACAGGGTATCCGAGCAGTACTTC

D gene: TRBD2
V gene: TRBV4-3
J gene: TRBJ2-1
clone size: once
CDR3 protein: CASSQSLIAGNEQFF
CDR3 DNA: TGCGCCAGCAGCCAATCCTTAATAGCGGGTAATGAGCAGTTCTTC

D gene: TRBD2
V gene: TRBV5-4
J gene: TRBJ2-7
clone size: -
CDR3 protein: CASSLSASGGRYEQYF
CDR3 DNA: TGTGCCAGCAGCTTGTCGGCTAGCGGGGGCCGGTACGAGCAGTACTTC

D gene: TRBD1
V gene: TRBV5-1
J gene: TRBJ2-1
clone size: -
CDR3 protein: CASSTPGQGGNEQFF
CDR3 DNA: TGCGCCAGCAGCACGCCGGGACAGGGAGGTAATGAGCAGTTCTTC

D gene: TRBD2
V gene: TRBV9
J gene: TRBJ2-1
clone size: -
CDR3 protein: CASSVGQRGNNEQFF
CDR3 DNA: TGTGCCAGCAGCGTAGGCCAGCGGGGAAACAATGAGCAGTTCTTC

D gene: -
V gene: TRBV29-1
J gene: TRBJ2-7
clone size: -
CDR3 protein: CSVVPSWGFTYEQYF
CDR3 DNA: TGCAGCGTTGTTCCTTCCTGGGGGTTTACCTACGAGCAGTACTTC

D gene: -
V gene: TRBV30
J gene: TRBJ1-1
clone size: -
CDR3 protein: CARHDPFNTEAFF
CDR3 DNA: TGTGCCCGCCACGATCCCTTTAACACTGAAGCTTTCTTT

D gene: -
V gene: TRBV7-9
J gene: TRBJ2-7
clone size: -
CDR3 protein: CASSSYGSYEQYF
CDR3 DNA: TGTGCCAGCAGCTCGTATGGTTCCTACGAGCAGTACTTC

D gene: -
V gene: TRBV7-9
J gene: TRBJ1-3
clone size: -
CDR3 protein: CASSLYRGMRNTIYF
CDR3 DNA: TGTGCCAGCAGCTTATATAGGGGGATGAGAAACACCATATATTTT